Given below is one T cell receptor beta chain in context. The germline V gene has CDR1 LNHDA and CDR2 SQIVND (reference sequence). The V and J ends lost 4 bases and 2 bases, in that order; junction bases with no gene match: 3. CDR3 length equals 15 residues. The data are from a study of shared clonotypes between healthy human individuals. TCRdb keeps only in-frame clones here, not all; method: immunoSEQ multiplex PCR. This table holds more than 550,000 clones, over 60% found once. The specimen was memory CD4+ T cells sorted from blood. Subset meaning: CD45RA-negative fraction. The receptor comes from a woman aged 25 to 45 in good health. The chain carries TRBV19 and TRBJ2-3, with 10 bases aligning to TRBD2. In DNA form, the CDR3 reads TGTGCCAGTAGTAGGACTAGCGGCTTCACAGATACGCAGTATTTT. Protein: CASSRTSGFTDTQYF.